One sample yielded the 15 T cell receptor beta chains listed below, sequenced in a study of T-cell memory formation after mild COVID-19. TCRdb reanalysed the 5' RACE reads using MiXCR and keeps one entry per CDR3 protein. Here the sample spans over 2,000 distinct CDR3 sequences, about two thirds being singletons. Sequenced: PBMCs or a T cell subset sorted from them (not recorded which). These receptors originate from an adult who had mild COVID-19 (a few samples of this study predate the infection). Cell type and time point are not known.

V and J are TRBV5-1 and TRBJ1-2; D unresolved. Trimming removed 4 bases at V and 4 bases at J, with 17 bases between. Germline values: CDR1 SGHRS, CDR2 YFSETQ. The CDR3 has 15 residues. DNA of the CDR3: TGCGCCAGCAGCAAGGACGGACCGGGGATCTATGGCTACACCTTC. Translation gives CASSKDGPGIYGYTF.

The chain uses TRBV3-1 and TRBJ2-3; D not resolved. The CDR3 loop spans 14 amino acids. Germline V gene sequence: CDR1 LGHDT, CDR2 YNNKEL (reference sequence). The ends were cut back, 1 base at V and 1 base at J, with 6 bases in the middle. The CDR3 loop reads CASSQGRGTDTQYF. CDR3 DNA sequence: TGTGCCAGCAGCCAAGGTCGAGGCACAGATACGCAGTATTTT.

As for this clonotype: The junction departs from the called germline gene at one end, perhaps through a read error. The chain combines TRBV10-3 with TRBJ2-7, with D maybe TRBD2 (5 bases). Germline CDR1 is ENHRY and CDR2 is SYGVKD. CDR3 length: 13 residues. The CDR3 is CAITERWPYEQYF. The CDR3 coding sequence is TGTGCCATCACTGAGCGGTGGCCCTACGAGCAGTACTTC.

The V call is TRBV15, the J call TRBJ2-1; 8 bases fit TRBD1. Losses at the gene ends were 0 bases for V and 7 bases for J; bases not matched to a gene: 5. CDR1 LNHNV and CDR2 YYDKDF come from the germline V gene (reference sequence). CDR3 length: 15 amino acids. The CDR3 DNA is TGTGCCACCAGCAGAGACCAGGGGGCGAGGAATGAGCAGTTCTTC. This gives the protein CATSRDQGARNEQFF.

The chain carries TRBV7-2 and TRBJ2-5; 11 bases match TRBD2. V dropped 0 bases and J dropped 8; count of bases not matched to a gene: 8. CDR1 and CDR2 (germline): SGHTA, FQGNSA. The CDR3 has 16 amino acids. DNA of the CDR3: TGTGCCAGCAGCTTAGCGCGTACTAGCGGGAGTGAAACCCAGTACTTC. Its translation is CASSLARTSGSETQYF.

The chain has TRBV20-1 and TRBJ2-3; TRBD2 matches 7 bases. V lost 6 bases to trimming and J lost 5 bases; unmatched junction nucleotides: 14. The CDR3 length is 15 residues. In germline, CDR1 is DFQATT, CDR2 SNEGSKA (reference sequence). The CDR3 is CSAPGASGRVDTQYF. The CDR3 DNA reads TGCAGTGCCCCCGGGGCTAGCGGAAGAGTAGATACGCAGTATTTT.

The chain combines TRBV20-1 with TRBJ2-7; D ambiguous. CDR3 size: 11 residues. The germline gives CDR1 DFQATT, CDR2 SNEGSKA (reference sequence). V lost 6 bases and J 5 bases, leaving 11 bases between the germline ends. The CDR3 sequence: CSARIRDEQYF. CDR3 nucleotides: TGCAGTGCCAGGATCCGGGACGAGCAGTACTTC.

The count of this clonotype is one. The V call is TRBV29-1, the J call TRBJ1-5; no clear D. Germline-derived CDR1 and CDR2 are SQVTM and ANQGSEA. This CDR3 is 10 amino acids long. V lost 4 bases, J lost 6 bases, and 4 bases lay in between. CDR3 residues: CSVGGQPQHF. The CDR3 nucleotides read TGCAGCGTTGGCGGTCAGCCCCAGCATTTT.

This sequence joins TRBV11-3 and TRBJ2-3; 8 nucleotides match TRBD1. The germline V gene has CDR1 SGHNT and CDR2 YENEEA. The CDR3 covers 13 residues. Losses at the gene ends were 4 bases for V and 6 bases for J; bases not matched to a gene: 3. The CDR3 DNA is TGTGCCAGCAGCTGGACAGGGTTGGATACGCAGTATTTT. It yields the protein CASSWTGLDTQYF.

This clonotype occurred a few times. The chain recombines TRBV9 with TRBJ2-3; TRBD2 aligns across 10 bases. CDR3 length: 17 residues. CDR1 is SGDLS and CDR2 is YYNGEE in the germline V gene. Trimming at V came to 3 bases and at J to 4 bases, leaving 11 bases not matched to a gene. This CDR3 reads CASSGLASGSSSDTQYF. CDR3 DNA sequence: TGTGCCAGCAGCGGACTTGCTAGCGGGAGTTCCTCAGATACGCAGTATTTT.

The J gene is TRBJ2-7, the V gene TRBV5-5; D is undetermined. Trimming left V 5 bases short and J 1 base short, with 10 bases between. Germline V gene sequence: CDR1 SGHKS, CDR2 YYEKEE (reference sequence). The CDR3 sequence is 13 residues long. CDR3 DNA: TGTGCCAGCAGTCTCATCGCATCCTACGAGCAGTACTTC. Its translation: CASSLIASYEQYF.

This rearrangement joins TRBV29-1 to TRBJ1-5; 7 bases are shared with TRBD1. Germline CDR1 and CDR2: SQVTM and ANQGSEA. V trimming: 6 bases; J trimming: 0 bases; junction bases outside the gene matches: 8. This CDR3 is 15 amino acids long. The CDR3 spells CSVSFGTASNQPQHF. CDR3 in DNA: TGCAGCGTCTCATTTGGGACAGCTAGCAATCAGCCCCAGCATTTT.

The chain employs TRBV4-3 and TRBJ2-7; 8 nucleotides line up with TRBD2. The CDR3 covers 15 residues. CDR1 and CDR2 (germline): LGHNA, YSLEER. V lost 1 base, J lost 3 bases, and 5 bases stayed unmatched. The CDR3 spells CASSQGGGFNYEQYF. The CDR3, as DNA: TGCGCCAGCAGCCAAGGCGGGGGGTTTAACTACGAGCAGTACTTC.

This clonotype was recorded only once. The V and J genes are TRBV20-1 and TRBJ2-3; TRBD2 matches 7 bases. Per germline, CDR1 DFQATT and CDR2 SNEGSKA (reference sequence). The CDR3 extends over 12 amino acids. Trimming took 3 bases from V and 5 from J; bases not matched to a gene: 2. The CDR3 loop reads CSASGGKDTQYF. CDR3 coding DNA: TGCAGTGCTAGCGGGGGGAAAGATACGCAGTATTTT.

The CDR3 loop reads CASSEWRASTDTQYF. DNA of the CDR3: TGTGCCAGCAGTGAGTGGAGGGCTTCGACAGATACGCAGTATTTT. This sequence joins TRBV2 and TRBJ2-3, with D possibly TRBD2 on 6 matching bases. Per the germline V gene, CDR1 is SNHLY and CDR2 is FYNNEI. The ends were cut back, 3 bases at V and 3 bases at J, with 13 bases in the middle. The CDR3 consists of 15 residues.